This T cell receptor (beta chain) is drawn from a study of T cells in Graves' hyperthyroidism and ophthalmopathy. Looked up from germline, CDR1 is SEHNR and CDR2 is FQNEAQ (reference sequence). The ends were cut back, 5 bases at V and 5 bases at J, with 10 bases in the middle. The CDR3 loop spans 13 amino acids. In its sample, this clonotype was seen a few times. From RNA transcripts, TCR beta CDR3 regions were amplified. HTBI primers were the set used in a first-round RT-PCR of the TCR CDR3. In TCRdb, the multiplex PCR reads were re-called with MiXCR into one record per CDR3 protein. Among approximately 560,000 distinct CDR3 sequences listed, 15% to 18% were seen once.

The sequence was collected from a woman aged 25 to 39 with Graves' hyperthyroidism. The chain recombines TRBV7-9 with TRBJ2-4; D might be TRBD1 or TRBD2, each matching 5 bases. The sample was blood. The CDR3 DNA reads TGTGCCAGCAGCCCAAGGGACCAAAACATTCAGTACTTC. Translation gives CASSPRDQNIQYF.